One and the same sample provided the 23 T cell receptor beta chains below, sequenced in a study of T-cell reconstitution after alpha-beta-depleted transplantation in children. Unique molecular identifiers were used to barcode this TCRbeta library. In TCRdb, the PCR reads were re-called with MiXCR into one record per CDR3 protein. The sample lists around 420,000 distinct CDR3 sequences; around 15% were seen once. The sample here was PBMCs, mostly from graft donor cells, taken 360 days after TCRalphabeta/CD19-depleted stem cell transplant. Receptors were obtained from a boy under two years old who had a stem cell transplant for Wiskott-Aldrich syndrome, so the T cells may come from the graft donor.

V and J are TRBV11-1 and TRBJ2-2, with 9 bases lining up with TRBD2. Trimming removed 5 bases from V and 0 bases from J; junction bases left unmatched: 10. The CDR3 runs 18 residues. Germline V gives CDR1 SGHAT, CDR2 FQDESV (reference sequence). CDR3: CASSPDPTSGSNTGELFF. The CDR3 bases are TGTGCCAGCAGCCCAGACCCGACTAGCGGATCGAACACCGGGGAGCTGTTTTTT.

This clonotype was counted between two and nine times. The chain joins TRBV28 to TRBJ2-5, with TRBD2 identical over 8 bases. The length of the CDR3 is 16 residues. Germline V CDR1 and CDR2: MDHEN, SYDVKM. With V trimmed by 7 bases and J by 2 bases, 12 bases remained unmatched. The CDR3 DNA follows: TGTGCCAGCACCGTCCAACGGGGGGGGTTTCAAGAGACCCAGTACTTC. It encodes CASTVQRGGFQETQYF.

The chain uses TRBV7-2 and TRBJ2-1; D may correspond to TRBD1 or TRBD2 (5 bases each). In germline, CDR1 is SGHTA, CDR2 FQGNSA. There are 15 residues in the CDR3. Trimming shortened V by 2 bases and J by 5 bases, and 13 bases separated the two germline ends. CDR3 sequence reads: CASSLLGPANNEQFF. In nucleotides, the CDR3 is TGTGCCAGCAGCTTATTGGGACCAGCGAACAATGAGCAGTTCTTC.

This clonotype was detected only a few times. The V and J genes are TRBV20-1 and TRBJ2-3; no clear D. The CDR3 loop spans 15 amino acids. With 5 bases removed from V and 5 bases from J, the gap between germline ends came to 20 bases. Germline V gene data show CDR1 as DFQATT and CDR2 as SNEGSKA (reference sequence). The CDR3 region is CSAPGPLNQLDTQYF. The CDR3, as DNA: TGCAGTGCTCCCGGGCCCCTTAACCAGCTAGATACGCAGTATTTT.

This clonotype was detected many times. The chain uses TRBV4-3 and TRBJ2-7; 8 bases are a match to TRBD1. The ends lost 0 bases at V and 3 bases at J; junction bases unmatched: 4. The CDR3 has 15 residues. Germline values: CDR1 LGHNA, CDR2 YSLEER. CDR3 nucleotide sequence: TGCGCCAGCAGCCAAGATTTAGGACAGGGCTACGAGCAGTACTTC. This encodes CASSQDLGQGYEQYF.

This clonotype was recorded many times. The V call is TRBV10-3, the J call TRBJ2-7; D tentatively fits TRBD1 or TRBD2 (5 bases each). CDR3 length: 15 amino acids. Trimming shortened V by 0 bases and J by 5 bases, and 14 bases separated the two germline ends. Germline V gene sequence: CDR1 ENHRY, CDR2 SYGVKD. In DNA, the CDR3 is TGTGCCATCAGTGAGTCGCCCGGGACCCAGAACGAGCAGTACTTC. Its protein is CAISESPGTQNEQYF.

This clonotype was detected a few times. This chain links TRBV7-9 with TRBJ2-1, with TRBD2 as a possible D gene (5 bases). V lost 3 bases to trimming and J lost 5 bases, with 20 bases between them. Germline-derived CDR1 and CDR2 are SEHNR and FQNEAQ (reference sequence). The CDR3 is 17 amino acids. The CDR3 loop reads CASSLGFGAEADNEQFF. The CDR3 DNA reads TGTGCCAGCAGCTTGGGGTTTGGAGCGGAAGCGGACAATGAGCAGTTCTTC.

V is TRBV12-3 or TRBV12-4 and J is TRBJ2-1; D not certain. V was clipped by 3 bases and J by 0 bases, with 9 bases between them. The CDR3 loop spans 15 amino acids. The CDR3 here is CASSFSRSSYNEQFF. The CDR3 DNA sequence: TGTGCCAGCAGTTTCTCTAGAAGCTCCTACAATGAGCAGTTCTTC.

Only a few counts were recorded for this clonotype. V gene TRBV5-1 combines with J gene TRBJ2-1; no clear D gene. In germline, CDR1 is SGHRS, CDR2 YFSETQ. CDR3 size: 15 residues. V lost 0 bases and J 4 bases, leaving 11 bases between the germline ends. The CDR3 is CASSLGPQVYNEQFF. The CDR3, as DNA: TGCGCCAGCAGCTTGGGACCTCAGGTTTACAATGAGCAGTTCTTC.

This clonotype has a handful of counts. The J gene is TRBJ1-3, the V gene TRBV12-3 or TRBV12-4, with D uncertain. Trimming removed 5 bases at V and 0 bases at J, with 8 bases between. This CDR3 contains 14 residues. The CDR3 reads CASSPIASGNTIYF. The DNA for the CDR3 is TGTGCCAGCAGTCCAATAGCCTCTGGAAACACCATATATTTT.

This clonotype was seen a handful of times. CDR3 residues: CSAYSGREETQYF. The CDR3 coding sequence is TGCAGTGCTTACAGCGGTAGGGAAGAGACCCAGTACTTC. The V call is TRBV20-1, the J call TRBJ2-5, with a possible D match to TRBD2 (5 bases). V lost 5 bases, J lost 3 bases, and 13 bases lay in between. This CDR3 spans 13 amino acids. Germline CDR1 is DFQATT and CDR2 is SNEGSKA (reference sequence).

V is TRBV20-1 and J is TRBJ1-4; TRBD1 matches at 7 bases. J gave up 1 base and V 3 bases, and 2 bases lay outside the gene matches. CDR3 length: 14 residues. Looked up from germline, CDR1 is DFQATT and CDR2 is SNEGSKA (reference sequence). The CDR3 protein is CSARRTGTNEKLFF. The CDR3 DNA reads as TGCAGTGCTAGGCGGACAGGAACTAATGAAAAACTGTTTTTT.

The V gene is TRBV12-3 or TRBV12-4, the J gene TRBJ1-5; D not resolved. The CDR3 covers 14 residues. V lost 4 bases and J lost 0, with 7 bases in between. The CDR3 coding sequence is TGTGCCAGCAGTTCTGGTTATAGCAATCAGCCCCAGCATTTT. It codes for CASSSGYSNQPQHF.

This clonotype has more than one count but fewer than ten. J is TRBJ2-3 and V is TRBV13; TRBD2 is a possible D gene (7 bases). Trimming removed 5 bases from V and 2 bases from J, with 20 bases in between. Germline CDR1 is PRHDT and CDR2 is FYEKMQ (reference sequence). This CDR3 region has 17 residues. The CDR3 spells CASSPQGRGTVTDTQYF. As DNA, the CDR3 is TGTGCCAGCAGCCCTCAGGGGCGGGGGACCGTCACAGATACGCAGTATTTT.

This sequence joins TRBV7-9 and TRBJ2-1; D call uncertain. The CDR3 totals 12 residues. Trimming removed 2 bases at V and 5 bases at J, with 4 bases between. Germline V CDR1 and CDR2: SEHNR, FQNEAQ (reference sequence). The CDR3 DNA reads TGTGCCAGCAGCTTAATTGACAATGAGCAGTTCTTC. Translated: CASSLIDNEQFF.

The chain uses TRBV5-1 and TRBJ2-7; 8 bases match TRBD1. CDR1 and CDR2 (germline): SGHRS, YFSETQ. V lost 3 bases and J lost 4; bases outside the gene matches: 12. The CDR3 is 16 amino acids. Written as DNA, the CDR3 is TGCGCCAGCAGCTCGAAAACTGGACAGGGTTCTTACGAGCAGTACTTC. Translating gives CASSSKTGQGSYEQYF.

This chain uses TRBV20-1 with TRBJ2-4; D is perhaps TRBD1 (5 bases). Germline V gene sequence: CDR1 DFQATT, CDR2 SNEGSKA (reference sequence). V was shortened by 0 bases and J by 8 bases, with 20 bases between the two germline ends. There are 16 residues in the CDR3. The CDR3 loop reads CSARDRPGAVRDIQYF. The CDR3 region has the DNA TGCAGTGCTAGAGATCGACCTGGGGCAGTAAGAGACATTCAGTACTTC.

The chain recombines TRBV29-1 with TRBJ2-1, with 7 positions matching TRBD1. Germline loops: CDR1 SQVTM, CDR2 ANQGSEA. CDR3 length equals 13 residues. V was clipped by 6 bases and J by 8 bases; unmatched bases: 10. The CDR3 here is CSVIPGQGDEQFF. DNA for the CDR3: TGCAGCGTGATCCCGGGGCAGGGGGATGAGCAGTTCTTC.

The rearrangement links TRBV10-3 to TRBJ2-7; D uncertain. CDR1 and CDR2 from the germline V gene are ENHRY and SYGVKD. This CDR3 has 14 residues. V was trimmed by 2 bases and J by 3 bases, leaving 11 bases between them. This CDR3 reads CAISESDFYYEQYF. The DNA for the CDR3 is TGTGCCATCAGTGAGAGTGACTTCTACTACGAGCAGTACTTC.

The V and J genes are TRBV12-3 or TRBV12-4 and TRBJ1-1, with D possibly TRBD1 on 6 matching bases. Deletions cut 5 bases from V and 7 bases from J, with 11 bases between. The CDR3 length is 12 residues. The DNA of the CDR3 is TGTGCCAGCAGTCCCCTACAGGGTGAAGCTTTCTTT. Its protein is CASSPLQGEAFF.

V and J are TRBV29-1 and TRBJ2-7, with 9 bases fitting TRBD1. The CDR3 loop spans 13 amino acids. J gave up 7 bases and V 4 bases, and 8 bases lay outside the gene matches. Germline loops: CDR1 SQVTM, CDR2 ANQGSEA. CDR3 in DNA: TGCAGCGTTGGTAAGGACAGGGGAATGGAGCAGTACTTC. Translation gives CSVGKDRGMEQYF.

V and J are TRBV5-5 and TRBJ2-7, with TRBD2 matching over 11 bases. Germline lookup yields CDR1 SGHKS and CDR2 YYEKEE (reference sequence). The CDR3 totals 17 residues. J gave up 3 bases and V 2 bases, and 10 bases lay outside the gene matches. DNA of the CDR3: TGTGCCAGCAGCTTATTTGGAGTAGCGGGAGGGTTCTACGAGCAGTACTTC. Translation: CASSLFGVAGGFYEQYF.

Ten or more counts support this clonotype. The chain recombines TRBV6-1 with TRBJ2-7; D not resolved. The CDR3 runs to 13 residues. Deletions cut 7 bases from V and 3 bases from J, with 13 bases between. Germline CDR1 is MNHNS and CDR2 is SASEGT. The CDR3 DNA is TGTGCCAGCACAGGATCTCAGCGCTACGAGCAGTACTTC. Protein: CASTGSQRYEQYF.